This T cell receptor (beta chain) was recovered during a study of blood T cell repertoires in COVID-19. The wider study: Acute and convalescent COVID-19 specimens originated in the United States, Italy and Spain.

This CDR3 spans 16 amino acids. Germline V lookup: CDR1 PRHDT, CDR2 FYEKMQ (reference sequence). The ends lost 0 bases at V and 2 bases at J; junction bases unmatched: 5. Profiling relied on immunoSEQ multiplex PCR, and the TCRdb table lists in-frame clones only, not all of them. The sample lists some 200,000 clones; around 84% were seen once. This sequence was found in a woman in her sixties who had recovered from COVID-19. The sample was peripheral blood. This chain joins TRBV13 and TRBJ2-3, with TRBD2 identical over 7 bases. As DNA, the CDR3 is TGTGCCAGCAGCTTAGGGACGGGGGGAATCACAGATACGCAGTATTTT. Translated: CASSLGTGGITDTQYF.